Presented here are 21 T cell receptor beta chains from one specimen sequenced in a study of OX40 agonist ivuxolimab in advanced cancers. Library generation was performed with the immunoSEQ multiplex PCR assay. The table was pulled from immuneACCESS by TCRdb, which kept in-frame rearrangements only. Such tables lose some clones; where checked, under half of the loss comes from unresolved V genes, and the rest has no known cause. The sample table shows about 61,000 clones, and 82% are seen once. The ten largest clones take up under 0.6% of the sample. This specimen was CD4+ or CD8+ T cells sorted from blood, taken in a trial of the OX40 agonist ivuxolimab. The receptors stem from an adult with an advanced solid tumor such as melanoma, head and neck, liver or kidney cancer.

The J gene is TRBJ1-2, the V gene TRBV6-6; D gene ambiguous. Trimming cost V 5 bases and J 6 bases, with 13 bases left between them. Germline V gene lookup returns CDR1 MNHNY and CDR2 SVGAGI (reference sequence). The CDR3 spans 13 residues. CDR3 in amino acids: CASSRSPEHGYTF. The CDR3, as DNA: TGTGCCAGCAGTCGTTCCCCGGAGCATGGCTACACCTTC.

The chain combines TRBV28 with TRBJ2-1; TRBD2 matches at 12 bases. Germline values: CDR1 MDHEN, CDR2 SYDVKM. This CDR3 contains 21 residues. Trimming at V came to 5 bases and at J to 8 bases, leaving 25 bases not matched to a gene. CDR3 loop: CASSPEKTTSGRGGVVHEQFF. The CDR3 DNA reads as TGTGCCAGCAGTCCCGAGAAGACGACTAGCGGGAGAGGTGGCGTTGTCCATGAGCAGTTCTTC.

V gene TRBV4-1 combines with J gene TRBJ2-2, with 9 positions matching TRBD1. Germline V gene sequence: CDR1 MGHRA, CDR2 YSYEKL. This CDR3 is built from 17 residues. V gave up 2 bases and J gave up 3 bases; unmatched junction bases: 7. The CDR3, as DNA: TGCGCCAGCAGCCAATTACCGGGACAGGGATACACCGGGGAGCTGTTTTTT. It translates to CASSQLPGQGYTGELFF.

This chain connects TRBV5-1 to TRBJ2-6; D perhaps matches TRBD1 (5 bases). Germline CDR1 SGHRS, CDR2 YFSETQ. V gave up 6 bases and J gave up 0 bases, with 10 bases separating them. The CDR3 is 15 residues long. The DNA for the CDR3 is TGCGCCAGCAACCAGGGTCGCTCTGGGGCCAACGTCCTGACTTTC. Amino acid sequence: CASNQGRSGANVLTF.

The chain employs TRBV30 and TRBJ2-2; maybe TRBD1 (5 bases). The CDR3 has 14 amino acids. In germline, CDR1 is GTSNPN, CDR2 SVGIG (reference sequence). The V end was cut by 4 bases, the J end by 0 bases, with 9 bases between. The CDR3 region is CAWIGATNTGELFF. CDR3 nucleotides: TGTGCCTGGATAGGGGCAACGAACACCGGGGAGCTGTTTTTT.

This CDR3 reads CASSLSALGNEQYF. DNA of the CDR3: TGTGCCAGCAGCTTATCCGCTCTTGGGAACGAGCAGTACTTC. The V call is TRBV7-2, the J call TRBJ2-7, with D uncertain. The CDR3 is 14 residues long. Germline CDR1 SGHTA, CDR2 FQGNSA. Trimming left V 2 bases short and J 5 bases short, with 13 bases between.

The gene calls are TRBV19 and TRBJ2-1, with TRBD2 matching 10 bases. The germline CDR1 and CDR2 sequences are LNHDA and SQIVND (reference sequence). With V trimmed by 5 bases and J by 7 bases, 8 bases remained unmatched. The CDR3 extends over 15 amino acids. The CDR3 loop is CASSPSLLAGNEQFF. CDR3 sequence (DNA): TGTGCCAGTAGTCCGTCATTACTAGCGGGAAATGAGCAGTTCTTC.

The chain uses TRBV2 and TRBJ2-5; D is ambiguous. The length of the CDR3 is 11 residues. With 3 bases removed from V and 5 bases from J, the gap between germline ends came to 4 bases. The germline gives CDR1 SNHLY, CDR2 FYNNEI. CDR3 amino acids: CASSEDETQYF. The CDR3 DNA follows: TGTGCCAGCAGTGAGGATGAGACCCAGTACTTC.

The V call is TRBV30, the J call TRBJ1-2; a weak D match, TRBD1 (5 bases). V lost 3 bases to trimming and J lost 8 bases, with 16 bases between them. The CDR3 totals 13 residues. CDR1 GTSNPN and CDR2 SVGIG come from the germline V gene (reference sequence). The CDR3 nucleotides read TGTGCCTGGAGCACTACGGGACTAGGGGGCTACACCTTC. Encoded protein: CAWSTTGLGGYTF.

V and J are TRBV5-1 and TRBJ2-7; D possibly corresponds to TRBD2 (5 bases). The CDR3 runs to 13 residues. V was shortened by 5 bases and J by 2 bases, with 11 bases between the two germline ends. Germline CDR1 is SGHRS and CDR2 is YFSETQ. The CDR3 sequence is CASREAVTYEQYF. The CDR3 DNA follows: TGCGCCAGCAGGGAGGCTGTGACCTACGAGCAGTACTTC. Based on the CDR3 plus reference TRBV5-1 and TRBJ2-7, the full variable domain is KAGVTQTPRYLIKTRGQQVTLSCSPISGHRSVSWYQQTPGQGLQFLFEYFSETQRNKGNFPGRFSGRQFSNSRSEMNVSTLELGDSALYLCASREAVTYEQYFGPGTRLTVT.

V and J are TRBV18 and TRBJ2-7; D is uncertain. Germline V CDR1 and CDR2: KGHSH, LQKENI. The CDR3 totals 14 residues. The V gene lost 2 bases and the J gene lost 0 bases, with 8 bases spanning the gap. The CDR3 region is CASSPGVSSYEQYF. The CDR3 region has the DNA TGTGCCAGCTCACCAGGGGTAAGCTCCTACGAGCAGTACTTC.

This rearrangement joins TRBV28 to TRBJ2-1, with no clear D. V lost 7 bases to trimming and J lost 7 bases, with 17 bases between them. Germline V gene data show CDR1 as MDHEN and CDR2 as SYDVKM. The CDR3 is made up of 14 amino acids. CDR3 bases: TGTGCCAGCAACCCTCAACCACCGGAGAATGAGCAGTTCTTC. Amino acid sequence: CASNPQPPENEQFF.

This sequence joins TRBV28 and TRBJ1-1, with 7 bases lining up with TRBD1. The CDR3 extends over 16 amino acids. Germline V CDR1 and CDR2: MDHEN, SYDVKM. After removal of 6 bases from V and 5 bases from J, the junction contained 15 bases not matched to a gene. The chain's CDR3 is CASRVIRDSSRTEAFF. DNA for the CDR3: TGTGCCAGCAGAGTCATACGGGACAGCTCGAGGACTGAAGCTTTCTTT.

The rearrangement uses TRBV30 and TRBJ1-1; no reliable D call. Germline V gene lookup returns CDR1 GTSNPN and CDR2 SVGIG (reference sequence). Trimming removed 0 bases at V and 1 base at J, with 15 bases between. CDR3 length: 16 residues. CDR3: CAWSVPRGGGNTEAFF. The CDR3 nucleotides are TGTGCCTGGAGTGTACCCCGGGGAGGCGGGAACACTGAAGCTTTCTTT.

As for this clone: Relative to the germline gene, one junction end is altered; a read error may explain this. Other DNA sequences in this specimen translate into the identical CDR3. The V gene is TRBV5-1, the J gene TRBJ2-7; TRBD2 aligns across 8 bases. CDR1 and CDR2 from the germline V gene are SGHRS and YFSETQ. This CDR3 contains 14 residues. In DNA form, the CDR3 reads TGCGCCAGCAGCTTAGCGGGAGATACCTATGAGCAGTACTTC. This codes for CASSLAGDTYEQYF.

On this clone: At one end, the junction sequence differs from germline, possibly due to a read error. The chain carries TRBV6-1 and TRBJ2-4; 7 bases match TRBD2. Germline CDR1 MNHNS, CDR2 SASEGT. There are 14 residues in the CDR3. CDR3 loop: CASSWREGSGIQYF. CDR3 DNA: TGCGCCAGCAGCTGGAGGGAGGGCTCGGGCATTCAGTACTTC.

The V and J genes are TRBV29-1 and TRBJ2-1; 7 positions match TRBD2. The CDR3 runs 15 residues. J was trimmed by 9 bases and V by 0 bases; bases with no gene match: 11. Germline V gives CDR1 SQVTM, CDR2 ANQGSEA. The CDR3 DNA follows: TGCAGCGTTGAAGATCTGGGCGGGAGTAGGTCTGAGCAGTTCTTC. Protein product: CSVEDLGGSRSEQFF.

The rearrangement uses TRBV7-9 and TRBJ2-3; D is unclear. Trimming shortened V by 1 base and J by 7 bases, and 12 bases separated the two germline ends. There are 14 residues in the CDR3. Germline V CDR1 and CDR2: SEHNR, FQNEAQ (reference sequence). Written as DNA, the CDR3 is TGTGCCAGCAGCTTAGGAGAGAATCAGAATACGCAGTATTTT. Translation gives CASSLGENQNTQYF.

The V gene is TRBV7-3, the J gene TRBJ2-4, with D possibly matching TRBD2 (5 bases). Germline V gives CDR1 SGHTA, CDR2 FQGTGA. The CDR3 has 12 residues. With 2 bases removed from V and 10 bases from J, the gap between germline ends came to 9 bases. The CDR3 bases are TGTGCCAGCAGCTTAGAAGGAGGAATTCAGTACTTC. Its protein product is CASSLEGGIQYF.

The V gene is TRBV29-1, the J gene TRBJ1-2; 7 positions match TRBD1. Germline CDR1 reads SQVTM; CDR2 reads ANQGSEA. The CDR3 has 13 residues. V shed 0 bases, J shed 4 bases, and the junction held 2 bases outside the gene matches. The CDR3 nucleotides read TGCAGCGTTGAAGAAGGGACAGTCTATGGCTACACCTTC. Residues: CSVEEGTVYGYTF.

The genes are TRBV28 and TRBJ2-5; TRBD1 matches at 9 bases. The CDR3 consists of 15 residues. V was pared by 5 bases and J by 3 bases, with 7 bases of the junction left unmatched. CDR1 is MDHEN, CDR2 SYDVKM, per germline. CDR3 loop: CASSPVGTGKETQYF. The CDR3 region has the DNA TGTGCCAGCAGTCCCGTCGGGACAGGGAAAGAGACCCAGTACTTC. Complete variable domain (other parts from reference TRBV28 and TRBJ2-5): DVKVTQSSRYLVKRTGEKVFLECVQDMDHENMFWYRQDPGLGLRLIYFSYDVKMKEKGDIPEGYSVSREKKERFSLILESASTNQTSMYLCASSPVGTGKETQYFGPGTRLLVL.